Sequencing of this T cell receptor (beta chain) was carried out in a study of cytomegalovirus exposure and HLA in healthy donors. The overall study: An early release of data contained 80 million to 85 million unique TCRs, which came from HLA-typed donors.

This CDR3 has 18 amino acids. With V trimmed by 6 bases and J by 3 bases, 11 bases remained unmatched. For this clone: The antigen remains undetermined.

Study-level points and caveats: Presence/absence results assume similar sequencing depth per donor, which may not hold. TCR beta chains numbering some 160 were designated cytomegalovirus-associated.

60 Vbeta and 13 Jbeta primers were used in PCR. TCRdb keeps only in-frame clones here, not all; method: immunoSEQ multiplex PCR. The table lists 200,000 to 250,000 clones, roughly 87% of them singletons, with 5.4% in the top ten. This receptor was obtained from a woman between 40 and 50 years old in good health and CMV-seropositive. Source material: PBMCs. This chain uses TRBV23-1 with TRBJ2-2; 12 positions match TRBD1. TRBV23-1 carries the ORF label, with uncertain function. DNA for the CDR3: TGCGCCAGCAGGGTTTTCGGGACAGGGGGCGCCGACACCGGGGAGCTGTTTTTT. Translation: CASRVFGTGGADTGELFF.